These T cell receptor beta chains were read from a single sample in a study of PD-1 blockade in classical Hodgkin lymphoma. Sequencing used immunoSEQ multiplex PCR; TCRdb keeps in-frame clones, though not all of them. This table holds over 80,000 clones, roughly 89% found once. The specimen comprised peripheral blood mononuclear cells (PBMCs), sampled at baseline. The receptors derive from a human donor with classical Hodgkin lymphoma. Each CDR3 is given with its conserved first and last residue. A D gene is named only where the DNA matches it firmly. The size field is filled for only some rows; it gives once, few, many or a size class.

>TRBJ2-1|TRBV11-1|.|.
TGTGCCAGCAGCTTAGGAGGGGGCTCCTACAATGAGCAGTTCTTC
CASSLGGGSYNEQFF
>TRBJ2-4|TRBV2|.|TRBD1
TGTGCCAGCAGGGCGCAGGGGGTGGGAAACATTCAGTACTTC
CASRAQGVGNIQYF
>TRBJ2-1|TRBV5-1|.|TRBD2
TGCGCCAGCAGCTGGACTAGCGGTCAAAGAGAGAATGAGCAGTTCTTC
CASSWTSGQRENEQFF
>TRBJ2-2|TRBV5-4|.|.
TGTGCCAGCAGCCACATAAATAGCGGCCCGAACACCGGGGAGCTGTTTTTT
CASSHINSGPNTGELFF
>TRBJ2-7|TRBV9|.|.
TGTGCCAGCAGCGTAGCGGAGGGGGGTTACGAGCAGTACTTC
CASSVAEGGYEQYF
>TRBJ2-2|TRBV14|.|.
TGTGCCAGCAAGGGTACCGGGGAGCTGTTTTTT
CASKGTGELFF
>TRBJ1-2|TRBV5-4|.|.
TGTGCCAGCAGAAGTCAGGGAGGAGTTGGCTACACCTTC
CASRSQGGVGYTF
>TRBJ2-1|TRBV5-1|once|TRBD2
TGCGCCAGCAGCTCCCATCAAGCCTCGACTAGCGGGGGATACAATGAGCAGTTCTTC
CASSSHQASTSGGYNEQFF
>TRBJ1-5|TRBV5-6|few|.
TGTGCCAGCAGCTTGGCCGCTCAGCCCCAGCATTTT
CASSLAAQPQHF
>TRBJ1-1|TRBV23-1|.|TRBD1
TGCGCCAGCAGTGACAGACAGGGCAGGGACACTGAAGCTTTCTTT
CASSDRQGRDTEAFF
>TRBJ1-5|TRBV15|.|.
TGTGCCACCAGCAGTCAACGATATTCGGCTAAACTCCATCAGCCCCAGCATTTT
CATSSQRYSAKLHQPQHF
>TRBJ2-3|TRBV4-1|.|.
TGCGCCAGCAGCCAAGATCGGGTTGGCGGGAACCGGGATACGCAGTATTTT
CASSQDRVGGNRDTQYF
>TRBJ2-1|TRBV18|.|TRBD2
TGTGCCAGCTCACCATTAGGAGGGACTAGCGGGAGTTTCTCCTACAATGAGCAGTTCTTC
CASSPLGGTSGSFSYNEQFF
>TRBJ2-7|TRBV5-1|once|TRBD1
TGCGCCAGCAGCGCTTTGACAGGGGGCCCCGAGCAGTACTTC
CASSALTGGPEQYF
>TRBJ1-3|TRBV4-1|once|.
TGCGCCAGCAGCCAAGATCTTAGCTCTGGAAACACCATATATTTT
CASSQDLSSGNTIYF
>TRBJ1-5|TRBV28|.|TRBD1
TGTGCCAGCAGTTTTGGCGGGTACCGGGACAGAGAACTGAAGGGTCATAGCAATCAGCCCCAGCATTTT
CASSFGGYRDRELKGHSNQPQHF
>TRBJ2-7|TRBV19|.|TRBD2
TGTGCCAGTAGTGTATCCGGGACTAGCGGAGGGGAGCAGTACTTC
CASSVSGTSGGEQYF
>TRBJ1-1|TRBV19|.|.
TGTGCCAGTAGTATAGGGACAATGAACACTGAAGCTTTCTTT
CASSIGTMNTEAFF
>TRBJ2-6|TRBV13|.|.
TGTGCCAGCAGCTTAGTTAGGGTGACTGGGGCCAACGTCCTGACTTTC
CASSLVRVTGANVLTF
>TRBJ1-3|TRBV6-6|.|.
TGTGCCAGCAATCCGAGCTCTGGAAACACCATATATTTT
CASNPSSGNTIYF
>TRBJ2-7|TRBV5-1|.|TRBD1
TGCGCCAGCAGCAGGGGACAGCCGCTAGTCGACGAGCAGTACTTC
CASSRGQPLVDEQYF
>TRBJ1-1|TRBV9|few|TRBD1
TGTGCCAGCAGCGTAGACGGACAGGGGGCGTTAGTCACTGAAGCTTTCTTT
CASSVDGQGALVTEAFF
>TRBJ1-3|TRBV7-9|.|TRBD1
TGTGCCAGCAGCTATGGGGACAGGCGAGAGAACACCATATATTTT
CASSYGDRRENTIYF
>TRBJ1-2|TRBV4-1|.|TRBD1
TGCGCCAGCAGGAGCCCCGGGACAGGGGGTGGCTACACCTTC
CASRSPGTGGGYTF
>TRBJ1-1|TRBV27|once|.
TGTGCCAGCAGTTTTGCCGGTCTGAACACTGAAGCTTTCTTT
CASSFAGLNTEAFF
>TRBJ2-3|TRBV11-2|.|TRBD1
TGTGCCAGCAGCTTCCAGGGGGCGAGGGCAGATACGCAGTATTTT
CASSFQGARADTQYF
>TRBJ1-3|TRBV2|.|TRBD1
TGTGCCAGCAGTGGGACAGGGACTTTCGGCTCTGGAAACACCATATATTTT
CASSGTGTFGSGNTIYF
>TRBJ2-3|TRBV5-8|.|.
TGTGCCAGCAGCTTTCCGGGTGAGGATACGCAGTATTTT
CASSFPGEDTQYF
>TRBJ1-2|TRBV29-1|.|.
TGCAGCGTTGATCAGGGGTGGCATGGCTACACCTTC
CSVDQGWHGYTF
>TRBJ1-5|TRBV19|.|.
TGTGCCAGTAGTATTAACCGCGAGGACGATCAGCCCCAGCATTTT
CASSINREDDQPQHF
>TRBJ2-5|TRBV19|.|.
TGTGCCAGTAGTACCCCGGGCAGATCAGAGACCCAGTACTTC
CASSTPGRSETQYF
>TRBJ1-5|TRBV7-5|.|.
TGTGCCAGCAGCGAGGGCGGGGGTCAGCCCCAGCATTTT
CASSEGGGQPQHF
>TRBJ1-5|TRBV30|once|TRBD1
TGTGCCTGGAGTGCCTGGGACAGGGGAAATCAGCCCCAGCATTTT
CAWSAWDRGNQPQHF
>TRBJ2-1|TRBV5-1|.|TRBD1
TGCGCCAGCAGCTTGGAGTGGACAGGTCAATCCTACAATGAGCAGTTCTTC
CASSLEWTGQSYNEQFF
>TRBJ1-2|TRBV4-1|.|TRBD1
TGCGCCAGCAGCCCGTTCATAGGGACAGAAAATGGCTACACCTTC
CASSPFIGTENGYTF
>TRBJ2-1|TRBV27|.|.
TGTGCCAGCAGTCCTCAGGGGTACAATGAGCAGTTCTTC
CASSPQGYNEQFF
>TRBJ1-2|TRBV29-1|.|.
TGCAGCGTTGCGGACAGCCTTAACTATGGCTACACCTTC
CSVADSLNYGYTF
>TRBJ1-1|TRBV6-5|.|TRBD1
TGTGCCAGCAGTAAACAGGGGGCCAAGAACACTGAAGCTTTCTTT
CASSKQGAKNTEAFF
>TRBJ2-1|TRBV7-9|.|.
TGTGCCAGCAGCTTAGTGGGACCCCACAATGAGCAGTTCTTC
CASSLVGPHNEQFF
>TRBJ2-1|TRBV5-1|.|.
TGCGCCAGCAGCCTTGTGGGGGCGTATAGCGCGTCCTCCTACAATGAGCAGTTCTTC
CASSLVGAYSASSYNEQFF